Sequencing of this T cell receptor beta chain was carried out in a study of Tregs in tolerant kidney transplant recipients. Study outcomes and limitations: Donor-specific Treg expansion exceeded global Treg expansion in tolerant patients, suggesting antigen drive. Some patients' samples used different primers over time, so nucleotide sequences weren't comparable.

In the case of this clone: As yet, its antigen is unknown. The observed sequence ends 3 residues before the CDR3 terminus, with the missing tail filled in from the germline J gene.

V lost 8 bases to trimming and J lost 1 base; unmatched junction nucleotides: 10. In germline, CDR1 is SEHNR, CDR2 FQNEAQ (reference sequence). The CDR3 consists of 15 residues. Profiling relied on immunoSEQ multiplex PCR, and the TCRdb table lists in-frame clones only, not all of them. This sample's clone table lists about 52,000 clones. This receptor was identified in a human donor who received a combined kidney and bone marrow transplant. J is TRBJ1-1 and V is TRBV7-9, with TRBD1 matching 7 bases. The sample in question was CD4+ T cells from blood, obtained before the transplant. CDR3 DNA (partial): TGTGCCAGCCGCGAACCGGGACAGAGGAACACTGAA. This sequence encodes CASREPGQRNTE. The CDR3 in its entirety is CASREPGQRNTEAFF.